This TCR beta chain emerged from a study of blood T cell repertoires in COVID-19. Germline loops: CDR1 KGHSH, CDR2 LQKENI. CDR3 length: 15 amino acids. Trimming took 2 bases from V and 6 from J; bases not matched to a gene: 6. The table came from immunoSEQ multiplex PCR; TCRdb's copy has only in-frame clones and leaves some out. The sample shows approximately 160,000 clones, about three quarters of them seen only once. Material: peripheral blood. This chain connects TRBV18 to TRBJ1-5; TRBD1 matches at 8 bases. This sequence was found in a man in his sixties with acute or convalescent COVID-19. The CDR3 loop is CASSPGSGGGQPQHF. The CDR3 nucleotides are TGTGCCAGCTCACCAGGGTCAGGGGGCGGTCAGCCCCAGCATTTT.